Following are 24 T cell receptor beta chains from one sample sequenced in a study of shared clonotypes between healthy human individuals. Sequencing was performed with immunoSEQ multiplex PCR; in TCRdb, only in-frame clones are kept and a portion is missing. Here the sample spans fewer than 400,000 clones, less than 85% being singletons. The sample consisted of memory CD4+ T cells sorted from blood. The subset was: CD45RA-negative fraction. The receptor set was obtained from a man between 25 and 39 years old in good health.

V gene TRBV19 combines with J gene TRBJ2-3, with 9 positions matching TRBD1. Germline loops: CDR1 LNHDA, CDR2 SQIVND (reference sequence). With V trimmed by 6 bases and J by 1 base, 8 bases remained unmatched. The CDR3 is made up of 16 amino acids. The CDR3 region is CASSRTGQGRTDTQYF. For the CDR3, the DNA is TGTGCCAGTAGCCGGACGGGACAGGGACGCACAGATACGCAGTATTTT.

The rearrangement uses TRBV18 and TRBJ2-5; no clear D. V lost 8 bases and J lost 0, with 7 bases in between. From germline, CDR1 is KGHSH and CDR2 LQKENI. The CDR3 has 12 residues. The CDR3 loop reads CASAQNQETQYF. The CDR3 bases are TGTGCCAGCGCCCAGAACCAAGAGACCCAGTACTTC.

This clone has only a few counts. The chain joins TRBV6-6 to TRBJ2-2, with a tentative D call TRBD1 (6 bases). Germline CDR1 and CDR2: MNHNY and SVGAGI (reference sequence). Trimming removed 4 bases at V and 4 bases at J, with 13 bases between. The CDR3 is 15 residues long. CDR3 residues: CASSLIQGRTGELFF. As DNA, the CDR3 is TGTGCCAGCAGTTTAATACAGGGACGCACCGGGGAGCTGTTTTTT.

The genes are TRBV19 and TRBJ2-6; TRBD2 might be the D (6 bases). Deletions cut 4 bases from V and 2 bases from J, with 12 bases between. Germline assignment: CDR1 LNHDA and CDR2 SQIVND (reference sequence). This CDR3 comprises 16 residues. The CDR3 coding sequence is TGTGCCAGTAGTAGGTTGACGGGGGCTGGGGCCAACGTCCTGACTTTC. This gives the protein CASSRLTGAGANVLTF.

CDR3 in DNA: TGTGCCAGCTCTCCCGGGGCGGGTCGAGCTTTCTTT. This translates into CASSPGAGRAFF. This chain joins TRBV11-2 and TRBJ1-1; TRBD1 is a possible D gene (5 bases). The length of the CDR3 is 12 residues. Germline values: CDR1 SGHAT, CDR2 FQNNGV. The V end lost 8 bases, the J end lost 10 bases, and 17 bases lay between the germline ends.

The rearrangement links TRBV7-9 to TRBJ2-7; possibly TRBD2 for D (6 bases). Deletions cut 5 bases from V and 0 bases from J, with 14 bases between. The CDR3 totals 15 residues. CDR1 SEHNR and CDR2 FQNEAQ come from the germline V gene (reference sequence). The CDR3 DNA is TGTGCCAGCAGCCAAAAAACCGGGGGCTCCTACGAGCAGTACTTC. Its translation is CASSQKTGGSYEQYF.

This clone was detected once. This sequence joins TRBV5-1 and TRBJ2-7, with D maybe TRBD1 (6 bases). Deletions cut 4 bases from V and 3 bases from J, with 11 bases between. Germline assignment: CDR1 SGHRS and CDR2 YFSETQ. The CDR3 spans 13 residues. In nucleotides, the CDR3 is TGCGCCAGCAGCCTACAGGGTGTCTACGAGCAGTACTTC. It yields the protein CASSLQGVYEQYF.

V usage is TRBV6-1 and J usage is TRBJ2-7; weak D call: TRBD1 (6 bases). The CDR3 consists of 11 residues. Germline CDR1 reads MNHNS; CDR2 reads SASEGT. Trimming took off 8 bases at V and 3 bases at J, with 8 bases between the two ends. CDR3 sequence reads: CASGGHYEQYF. DNA for the CDR3: TGTGCCAGCGGGGGACACTACGAGCAGTACTTC.

The chain has TRBV7-2 and TRBJ1-1; weak D call: TRBD1 (5 bases). Per germline, CDR1 SGHTA and CDR2 FQGNSA. V gave up 1 base and J gave up 1 base, with 10 bases separating them. CDR3 length equals 15 residues. CDR3 sequence: CASSLDQGTNTEAFF. In DNA, the CDR3 is TGTGCCAGCAGCTTAGACCAGGGCACGAACACTGAAGCTTTCTTT. Combining the CDR3 with reference TRBV7-2 and TRBJ1-1 gives the whole variable domain GAGVSQSPSNKVTEKGKDVELRCDPISGHTALYWYRQSLGQGLEFLIYFQGNSAPDKSGLPSDRFSAERTGGSVSTLTIQRTQQEDSAVYLCASSLDQGTNTEAFFGQGTRLTVV.

This clone was detected only a few times. The chain joins TRBV5-1 to TRBJ2-7; D gene unclear. Trimming removed 0 bases at V and 7 bases at J, with 5 bases between. The CDR3 spans 11 residues. The germline gives CDR1 SGHRS, CDR2 YFSETQ. In DNA, the CDR3 is TGCGCCAGCAGCTTGGTCGGTGAGCAGTACTTC. The encoded protein is CASSLVGEQYF. The full variable domain, in which reference TRBV5-1 and TRBJ2-7 provide the parts outside the CDR3, is KAGVTQTPRYLIKTRGQQVTLSCSPISGHRSVSWYQQTPGQGLQFLFEYFSETQRNKGNFPGRFSGRQFSNSRSEMNVSTLELGDSALYLCASSLVGEQYFGPGTRLTVT.

This clone has a count of ten or more. V and J are TRBV2 and TRBJ2-5, with TRBD1 matching over 7 bases. The CDR3 runs 14 residues. Per the germline V gene, CDR1 is SNHLY and CDR2 is FYNNEI. Trimming cost V 6 bases and J 5 bases; bases outside gene matches: 9. The DNA for the CDR3 is TGTGCCAGCAGAAGGACACAGGGGCAGGAGACCCAGTACTTC. This translates into CASRRTQGQETQYF.

The chain recombines TRBV6-1 with TRBJ1-1; D is undetermined. CDR3 length equals 13 residues. V was shortened by 8 bases and J by 11 bases, with 21 bases between the two germline ends. Germline CDR1 reads MNHNS; CDR2 reads SASEGT. As DNA, the CDR3 is TGTGCCAGCTCTGAGTCTTCTCTGGGTGAGGCTTTCTTT. Amino acid sequence: CASSESSLGEAFF.

This chain joins TRBV14 and TRBJ2-3; no clear D. Trimming removed 5 bases at V and 2 bases at J, with 11 bases between. The germline V gene has CDR1 SGHDN and CDR2 FVKESK. The CDR3 is 14 amino acids. The CDR3 protein is CASSSRQFTDTQYF. The CDR3 nucleotides read TGTGCCAGCAGCAGCCGACAATTCACAGATACGCAGTATTTT.

This clone was detected only once. This chain links TRBV5-4 with TRBJ2-3; possibly TRBD2 for D (6 bases). The CDR3 sequence is 16 residues long. Trimming cost V 0 bases and J 5 bases, with 16 bases left between them. The germline V gene encodes CDR1 SGHNT and CDR2 YYREEE (reference sequence). Written as DNA, the CDR3 is TGTGCCAGCAGCTTGGTCGGGACTGTGGCGGGAGATACGCAGTATTTT. Translation: CASSLVGTVAGDTQYF.

This rearrangement joins TRBV5-1 to TRBJ2-1, with D perhaps assigned TRBD1 or TRBD2 (5 bases each). Per germline, CDR1 SGHRS and CDR2 YFSETQ. Trimming removed 4 bases at V and 6 bases at J, with 20 bases between. The CDR3 extends over 16 amino acids. CDR3 nucleotides: TGCGCCAGCAGCCCAGGGTGGGGGAAGGGTGCCAATGAGCAGTTCTTC. Its translation: CASSPGWGKGANEQFF.

The chain joins TRBV5-1 to TRBJ1-1, with D unresolved. This CDR3 contains 14 residues. Trimming took off 2 bases at V and 1 base at J, with 9 bases between the two ends. The V gene's germline CDR1 is SGHRS and CDR2 YFSETQ. CDR3 residues: CASSLGPGNTEAFF. The CDR3 DNA follows: TGCGCCAGCAGCTTAGGACCGGGGAACACTGAAGCTTTCTTT.

The chain uses TRBV6-5 and TRBJ2-7; 11 bases are shared with TRBD2. Unmatched junction bases numbered 6, after V lost 4 bases and J lost 1 base. The CDR3 is 16 amino acids. Germline V gene sequence: CDR1 MNHEY, CDR2 SVGAGI. The chain's CDR3 is CASSSMTSGDSYEQYF. In DNA form, the CDR3 reads TGTGCCAGCAGTTCTATGACTAGCGGGGATTCCTACGAGCAGTACTTC.

The CDR3 bases are TGTGCCAGTAGTATTCAAGGGAGAGGCACAGATACGCAGTATTTT. Translated, it gives CASSIQGRGTDTQYF. The chain links TRBV19 to TRBJ2-3, with a weak D call TRBD2 (5 bases). V was clipped by 3 bases and J by 1 base, with 11 bases between them. CDR1 and CDR2 (germline): LNHDA, SQIVND (reference sequence). The CDR3 has 15 amino acids.

The rearrangement links TRBV5-4 to TRBJ2-3, with D possibly being TRBD1 (5 bases). CDR1 SGHNT and CDR2 YYREEE come from the germline V gene (reference sequence). The CDR3 is 15 amino acids. Deletions cut 0 bases from V and 1 base from J, with 9 bases between. The CDR3 DNA is TGTGCCAGCAGCTTGGGGACAACTGGCACAGATACGCAGTATTTT. It is translated as CASSLGTTGTDTQYF.

V and J are TRBV29-1 and TRBJ2-2; D is undetermined. There are 14 residues in the CDR3. From germline, CDR1 is SQVTM and CDR2 ANQGSEA. Trimming left V 1 base short and J 4 bases short, with 10 bases between. The CDR3 spells CSVEASPLTGELFF. In DNA, the CDR3 is TGCAGCGTTGAAGCTAGTCCCCTCACCGGGGAGCTGTTTTTT.

The gene calls are TRBV6-6 and TRBJ2-1, with D uncertain. The germline gives CDR1 MNHNY, CDR2 SVGAGI (reference sequence). The CDR3 is 13 amino acids. V lost 5 bases, J lost 3 bases, and 8 bases lay in between. The DNA for the CDR3 is TGTGCCAGCAGTCCTGGGAACTACAATGAGCAGTTCTTC. It yields the protein CASSPGNYNEQFF.

V is TRBV14 and J is TRBJ1-1, with 9 bases that match TRBD1. Germline V lookup: CDR1 SGHDN, CDR2 FVKESK. V shed 3 bases, J shed 1 base, and the junction held 9 bases outside the gene matches. The CDR3 sequence is 17 residues long. The CDR3 loop is CASSHRTGVGGNTEAFF. The DNA of the CDR3 is TGTGCCAGCAGCCATAGGACAGGGGTTGGGGGGAACACTGAAGCTTTCTTT.

The J gene is TRBJ2-1, the V gene TRBV4-2; 9 positions match TRBD2. The CDR3 sequence is 16 residues long. Germline V CDR1 and CDR2: LGHNA, YNFKEQ. The V segment lost 5 bases and the J segment 4 bases; nucleotides outside the gene matches: 9. CDR3 region: CASSTAGGSSYNEQFF. Written as DNA, the CDR3 is TGTGCCAGCAGCACCGCGGGAGGGTCATCATACAATGAGCAGTTCTTC.

This clone was recorded at least ten times. Other DNA sequences from this sample encode an identical CDR3 as well. The rearrangement links TRBV7-2 to TRBJ2-7; no reliable D call. The CDR3 is made up of 13 amino acids. The germline CDR1 and CDR2 sequences are SGHTA and FQGNSA. V was clipped by 1 base and J by 2 bases, with 6 bases between them. The CDR3: CASSLGRAYEQYF. The CDR3 DNA reads as TGTGCCAGCAGCTTAGGCAGAGCCTACGAGCAGTACTTC.